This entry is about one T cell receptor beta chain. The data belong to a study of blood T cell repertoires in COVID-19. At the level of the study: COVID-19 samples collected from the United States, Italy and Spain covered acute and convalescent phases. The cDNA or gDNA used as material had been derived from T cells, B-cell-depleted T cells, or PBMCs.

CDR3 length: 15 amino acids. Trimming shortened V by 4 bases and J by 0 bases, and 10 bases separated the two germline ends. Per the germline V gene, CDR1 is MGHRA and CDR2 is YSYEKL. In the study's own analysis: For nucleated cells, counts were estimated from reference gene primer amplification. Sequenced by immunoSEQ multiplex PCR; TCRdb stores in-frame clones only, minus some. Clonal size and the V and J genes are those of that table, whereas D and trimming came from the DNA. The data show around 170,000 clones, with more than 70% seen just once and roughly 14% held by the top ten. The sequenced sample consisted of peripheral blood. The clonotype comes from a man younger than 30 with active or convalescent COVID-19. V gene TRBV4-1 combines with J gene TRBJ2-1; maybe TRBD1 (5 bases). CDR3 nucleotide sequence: TGCGCCAGCAGCCGCGAGGACAACTCCTACAATGAGCAGTTCTTC. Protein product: CASSREDNSYNEQFF.